The 29 T cell receptor beta chains in this list originate from one sample, sequenced in a study of shared clonotypes between healthy human individuals. Clones were read by immunoSEQ multiplex PCR, and TCRdb kept only the in-frame ones, dropping some. The repertoire holds over a million clones, with about four fifths as singletons. The source material was memory CD4+ T cells from PBMCs. Subset given: CD45RA-negative fraction. The receptor set was obtained from a man aged 18 to 29 in good health. Some clones in this sample may be carry-over from other donors' samples.

This chain links TRBV5-4 with TRBJ2-7; weak D call: TRBD2 (7 bases). The germline gives CDR1 SGHNT, CDR2 YYREEE (reference sequence). The V end was cut by 4 bases, the J end by 6 bases, with 20 bases between. CDR3 length equals 15 residues. CDR3 DNA: TGTGCCAGCAGCCCAATGGGGGCAGGGAGGGTCGAGCAGTACTTC. It codes for CASSPMGAGRVEQYF.

The chain employs TRBV19 and TRBJ1-3; D is undetermined. This CDR3 is built from 16 residues. With 5 bases removed from V and 0 bases from J, the gap between germline ends came to 14 bases. The germline V gene encodes CDR1 LNHDA and CDR2 SQIVND (reference sequence). Written as DNA, the CDR3 is TGTGCCAGTAGTCTCGGACGGGCTTACTCTGGAAACACCATATATTTT. Encoded protein: CASSLGRAYSGNTIYF.

The rearrangement joins TRBV11-3 to TRBJ2-5; tentative D call: TRBD2 (6 bases). Germline CDR1 reads SGHNT; CDR2 reads YENEEA. CDR3 size: 15 residues. The V gene lost 5 bases and the J gene lost 3 bases, with 16 bases spanning the gap. CDR3 sequence: CASSPGVSGEETQYF. CDR3 in DNA: TGTGCCAGCAGCCCGGGGGTCAGCGGTGAAGAGACCCAGTACTTC.

The genes are TRBV7-2 and TRBJ2-5; D is unclear. Germline-derived CDR1 and CDR2 are SGHTA and FQGNSA. The V end was cut by 6 bases, the J end by 1 base, with 6 bases between. The CDR3 is made up of 12 amino acids. For the CDR3, the DNA is TGTGCCAGCAGTAATGGCCAAGAGACCCAGTACTTC. It yields the protein CASSNGQETQYF.

As concerns this clone: Other DNA sequences in this specimen translate into the identical CDR3. The chain recombines TRBV5-1 with TRBJ2-1; D call uncertain. The CDR3 totals 13 residues. The ends were cut back, 0 bases at V and 6 bases at J, with 7 bases in the middle. Germline CDR1 reads SGHRS; CDR2 reads YFSETQ. The CDR3 region is CASSLEGTNEQFF. CDR3 nucleotides: TGCGCCAGCAGCTTGGAAGGAACCAATGAGCAGTTCTTC.

This clone was recorded only once. The chain recombines TRBV5-1 with TRBJ1-4; TRBD1 aligns across 7 bases. Per the germline V gene, CDR1 is SGHRS and CDR2 is YFSETQ. V lost 4 bases to trimming and J lost 4 bases; unmatched junction nucleotides: 7. The CDR3 extends over 15 amino acids. The DNA for the CDR3 is TGCGCCAGCAGCCCCTCGACAGGGAATAATGAAAAACTGTTTTTT. It yields the protein CASSPSTGNNEKLFF.

The rearrangement links TRBV9 to TRBJ1-6, with D possibly TRBD1 on 5 matching bases. Germline V lookup: CDR1 SGDLS, CDR2 YYNGEE. This CDR3 region has 15 residues. The germline V and J ends were trimmed by 4 bases and 10 bases, with 18 bases remaining between them. The CDR3 DNA follows: TGTGCCAGCAGCCCCGGTCCCTCAGGGAGGTCACCCCTCCACTTT. Its protein product is CASSPGPSGRSPLHF.

The genes are TRBV7-6 and TRBJ2-1; D might be TRBD2 (5 bases). Germline CDR1 SGHVS, CDR2 FNYEAQ. The germline V and J ends were trimmed by 1 base and 4 bases, with 5 bases remaining between them. The CDR3 is 13 amino acids. CDR3 protein: CASSLGRYNEQFF. The CDR3 DNA is TGTGCCAGCAGCTTAGGGAGGTACAATGAGCAGTTCTTC.

The chain links TRBV7-9 to TRBJ2-1; the D gene is possibly TRBD1 (6 bases). Germline V gene sequence: CDR1 SEHNR, CDR2 FQNEAQ (reference sequence). Trimming removed 3 bases from V and 6 bases from J, with 12 bases in between. CDR3 size: 14 residues. CDR3 protein: CASSLAGDRNEQFF. DNA of the CDR3: TGTGCCAGCAGCTTGGCAGGGGACCGCAATGAGCAGTTCTTC.

The chain is built from TRBV15 and TRBJ2-1; no clear D. V lost 0 bases and J lost 6, with 6 bases in between. Looked up from germline, CDR1 is LNHNV and CDR2 is YYDKDF (reference sequence). This CDR3 is 13 amino acids long. This CDR3 is CATSRDLGNEQFF. The CDR3 DNA is TGTGCCACCAGCAGAGATCTCGGCAATGAGCAGTTCTTC.

This chain connects TRBV5-1 to TRBJ2-1, with 10 nucleotides matching TRBD1. Germline trimming cut 6 bases from V and 7 bases from J; bases unmatched to any gene: 13. The CDR3 consists of 16 residues. Germline CDR1 SGHRS, CDR2 YFSETQ. The CDR3: CASTEQIPGQGNEQFF. CDR3 bases: TGCGCCAGCACCGAGCAAATCCCGGGACAGGGGAATGAGCAGTTCTTC.

This clone was observed a few times. Other nucleotide sequences from this sample produce the same CDR3. The chain couples TRBV7-9 to TRBJ2-7; D might be TRBD2 (6 bases). Trimming cost V 7 bases and J 4 bases, with 11 bases left between them. The germline gives CDR1 SEHNR, CDR2 FQNEAQ (reference sequence). The CDR3 runs to 12 residues. DNA of the CDR3: TGTGCCAGCACCCGGGACTCGTACGAGCAGTACTTC. Translation: CASTRDSYEQYF.

This clone has only a few counts. The chain uses TRBV28 and TRBJ1-5, with D possibly matching TRBD1 (5 bases). The germline V gene has CDR1 MDHEN and CDR2 SYDVKM. CDR3 length equals 18 residues. V shed 5 bases and J shed 4 bases, with 24 bases lying between them. This chain's CDR3 is CASSPFTVRRGENQPQHF. The DNA of the CDR3 is TGTGCCAGCAGTCCCTTTACCGTTCGGAGGGGAGAAAATCAGCCCCAGCATTTT.

This rearrangement joins TRBV11-2 to TRBJ2-7, with D possibly matching TRBD1 (6 bases). V was cut by 5 bases and J by 1 base, with 12 bases left in between. Germline CDR1 is SGHAT and CDR2 is FQNNGV. The CDR3 covers 14 residues. The CDR3: CASSPQGLSYEQYF. CDR3 DNA sequence: TGTGCCAGCAGCCCACAGGGATTGTCCTACGAGCAGTACTTC.

The chain recombines TRBV19 with TRBJ1-1, with unresolved D. The germline V gene has CDR1 LNHDA and CDR2 SQIVND (reference sequence). Trimming removed 7 bases at V and 4 bases at J, with 13 bases between. This CDR3 is 13 amino acids long. The CDR3 protein is CASTRKVFTEAFF. Written as DNA, the CDR3 is TGTGCCAGTACAAGGAAGGTTTTCACTGAAGCTTTCTTT.

V usage is TRBV9 and J usage is TRBJ1-3; tentative D call: TRBD1 (5 bases). Deletions cut 4 bases from V and 3 bases from J, with 14 bases between. There are 15 residues in the CDR3. Germline CDR1 and CDR2: SGDLS and YYNGEE. Here the CDR3 DNA reads TGTGCCAGCAGCCCCTCTGGGGGAGGTGGAAACACCATATATTTT. It translates to CASSPSGGGGNTIYF.

The rearrangement links TRBV28 to TRBJ1-5, with D possibly TRBD1 on 5 matching bases. The length of the CDR3 is 15 residues. The V gene's germline CDR1 is MDHEN and CDR2 SYDVKM. Trimming took off 6 bases at V and 3 bases at J, with 15 bases between the two ends. As DNA, the CDR3 is TGTGCCAGCAGGGAAAGGGGCCTTCTCAATCAGCCCCAGCATTTT. Translating it yields CASRERGLLNQPQHF.

This clone was observed many times. The gene calls are TRBV6-5 and TRBJ2-3; unclear D gene. The V gene's germline CDR1 is MNHEY and CDR2 SVGAGI. CDR3 length: 13 residues. Trimming took 7 bases from V and 3 from J, leaving 11 bases between them. In DNA form, the CDR3 reads TGTGCCAGCAAAATAGATGGTACAGATACGCAGTATTTT. It is translated as CASKIDGTDTQYF.

V usage is TRBV10-3 and J usage is TRBJ2-5; TRBD1 agrees at 7 bases. V lost 10 bases to trimming and J lost 2 bases; unmatched junction nucleotides: 10. Germline V gives CDR1 ENHRY, CDR2 SYGVKD. There are 14 residues in the CDR3. As DNA, the CDR3 is TGTGCCACCACCTATGGCAGGGGGCAAGAGACCCAGTACTTC. Protein product: CATTYGRGQETQYF.

This rearrangement joins TRBV4-2 to TRBJ2-1, with D tentatively TRBD2 (6 bases). Deletions cut 4 bases from V and 7 bases from J, with 14 bases between. Germline V gene lookup returns CDR1 LGHNA and CDR2 YNFKEQ. The CDR3 loop spans 14 amino acids. The DNA of the CDR3 is TGTGCCAGCAGCCCCCAGCGACTAGGGAATGAGCAGTTCTTC. Encoded protein: CASSPQRLGNEQFF.

This chain uses TRBV29-1 with TRBJ2-1, with D perhaps matching TRBD2 (6 bases). This CDR3 contains 13 residues. Trimming took off 0 bases at V and 12 bases at J, with 15 bases between the two ends. From germline, CDR1 is SQVTM and CDR2 ANQGSEA. The CDR3 DNA is TGCAGCGTTGAAGATACCCGGGAGCCCTTGCAGTTCTTC. Translation gives CSVEDTREPLQFF.

The chain recombines TRBV27 with TRBJ2-1; no reliable D call. The CDR3 sequence is 12 residues long. V was pared by 5 bases and J by 6 bases, with 8 bases between. Germline CDR1 and CDR2: MNHEY and SMNVEV (reference sequence). The CDR3 DNA is TGTGCCAGCAGTACACTACGCAATGAGCAGTTCTTC. This gives the protein CASSTLRNEQFF.

This clone was seen only a few times. This sequence joins TRBV15 and TRBJ2-5; 7 nucleotides agree with TRBD2. The CDR3 is made up of 13 amino acids. The germline V gene has CDR1 LNHNV and CDR2 YYDKDF (reference sequence). V dropped 0 bases and J dropped 11; count of bases not matched to a gene: 6. This CDR3 reads CATSREVLREQYF. The CDR3 DNA is TGTGCCACCAGCAGAGAGGTTTTGCGGGAGCAGTACTTC.

The chain uses TRBV6-5 and TRBJ1-5; the D is unclear. The germline CDR1 and CDR2 sequences are MNHEY and SVGAGI. Trimming stripped 3 bases from V and 9 bases from J, with 12 bases between. The CDR3 covers 13 residues. CDR3 in amino acids: CASSYGGRGPQHF. CDR3 DNA sequence: TGTGCCAGCAGTTATGGCGGACGGGGGCCCCAGCATTTT.

V and J are TRBV7-2 and TRBJ2-7; 7 bases agree with TRBD2. Trimming took 1 base from V and 2 from J; bases not matched to a gene: 5. The CDR3 consists of 15 residues. CDR1 is SGHTA, CDR2 FQGNSA, per germline. The CDR3 sequence is CASSLGGTNPYEQYF. Written as DNA, the CDR3 is TGTGCCAGCAGCTTAGGCGGGACTAATCCCTACGAGCAGTACTTC.

This chain connects TRBV4-3 to TRBJ1-1; D perhaps matches TRBD1 (6 bases). The germline gives CDR1 LGHNA, CDR2 YSLEER. The V gene lost 2 bases and the J gene lost 2 bases, with 9 bases spanning the gap. The CDR3 totals 14 residues. In nucleotides, the CDR3 is TGCGCCAGCAGCCAAACAGGGTATAACACTGAAGCTTTCTTT. This translates into CASSQTGYNTEAFF.

For the CDR3, the DNA is TGTGCCAGTAGTATTGGGTACGGGACAGATGAATTCTACACCTTC. The encoded protein is CASSIGYGTDEFYTF. This chain uses TRBV19 with TRBJ1-2; 7 bases fit TRBD1. Germline loops: CDR1 LNHDA, CDR2 SQIVND (reference sequence). J gave up 10 bases and V 3 bases, and 14 bases lay outside the gene matches. The CDR3 is 15 amino acids.

The rearrangement joins TRBV6-1 to TRBJ1-2; 7 bases are a match to TRBD1. J was trimmed by 5 bases and V by 7 bases; bases with no gene match: 10. Germline V gene data show CDR1 as MNHNS and CDR2 as SASEGT. This CDR3 is built from 14 residues. The CDR3 nucleotides are TGTGCCAGCACCACGACAGGGAGGATATATGGCTACACCTTC. Its protein product is CASTTTGRIYGYTF.

As regards this clone: The identical CDR3 is also encoded by other nucleotide sequences in the sample. The chain is built from TRBV7-9 and TRBJ1-1; D not certain. This CDR3 comprises 13 residues. CDR1 is SEHNR, CDR2 FQNEAQ, per germline (reference sequence). V lost 1 base to trimming and J lost 4 bases, with 7 bases between them. CDR3 region: CASSLEEGTEAFF. The CDR3 DNA sequence: TGTGCCAGCAGCTTAGAAGAGGGCACTGAAGCTTTCTTT.